Each of the 19 T cell receptor beta chains below was sequenced from the same sample in a study of T cells after yellow fever vaccination. TCRdb fed the 5' RACE reads into MiXCR, producing one record per CDR3 protein. The profile covers some 600,000 distinct CDR3 sequences, with around a sixth appearing a single time and 17% taken by the ten largest. The source was PBMCs, collected 5 to 6 days after the first yellow fever vaccination. The receptors derive from a man aged 18 to 30 who received the YFV17D yellow fever vaccine.

This chain links TRBV7-8 with TRBJ1-4, with D unresolved. Germline loops: CDR1 SGHVS, CDR2 FQNEAQ. V was shortened by 2 bases and J by 5 bases, with 6 bases between the two germline ends. This CDR3 has 13 residues. The CDR3 spells CASSLNINEKLFF. CDR3 bases: TGTGCCAGCAGCTTAAATATAAATGAAAAACTGTTTTTT. The full variable domain, in which reference TRBV7-8 and TRBJ1-4 provide the parts outside the CDR3, is GAGVSQSPRYKVAKRGQDVALRCDPISGHVSLFWYQQALGQGPEFLTYFQNEAQLDKSGLPSDRFFAERPEGSVSTLKIQRTQQEDSAVYLCASSLNINEKLFFGSGTQLSVL.

This clonotype showed up many times. The V gene is TRBV7-2, the J gene TRBJ2-5; D remains ambiguous. Germline CDR1 reads SGHTA; CDR2 reads FQGNSA. V lost 3 bases, J lost 3 bases, and 11 bases lay in between. This CDR3 contains 14 residues. Here the CDR3 reads CASSFGSRKETQYF. CDR3 nucleotide sequence: TGTGCCAGCAGCTTCGGGTCCCGAAAAGAGACCCAGTACTTC.

This clonotype occurred a few times. The chain uses TRBV5-6 and TRBJ2-1; tentatively, D is TRBD1 (6 bases). The germline V gene encodes CDR1 SGHDT and CDR2 YYEEEE. Deletions cut 0 bases from V and 2 bases from J, with 12 bases between. The CDR3 length is 16 residues. The CDR3, as DNA: TGTGCCAGCAGCTTGGCCGAGGGGACAACCTACAATGAGCAGTTCTTC. Protein product: CASSLAEGTTYNEQFF.

V gene TRBV2 combines with J gene TRBJ2-2; weak D call: TRBD2 (6 bases). Germline V gives CDR1 SNHLY, CDR2 FYNNEI. This CDR3 contains 13 residues. The germline V and J ends were trimmed by 7 bases and 6 bases, with 12 bases remaining between them. CDR3 coding DNA: TGTGCCAGCACCACGACTAGACCCGGGGAGCTGTTTTTT. This sequence encodes CASTTTRPGELFF. The entire variable domain, with the rest obtained from reference TRBV2 and TRBJ2-2, is as follows: EPEVTQTPSHQVTQMGQEVILRCVPISNHLYFYWYRQILGQKVEFLVSFYNNEISEKSEIFDDQFSVERPDGSNFTLKIRSTKLEDSAMYFCASTTTRPGELFFGEGSRLTVL.

A few counts support this clonotype. The CDR3 DNA reads TGTGCCAGCAGTTTAGAAGCGGGGGTTTCGCAGTACTTC. Protein: CASSLEAGVSQYF. The V gene is TRBV12-3 or TRBV12-4, the J gene TRBJ2-7; 8 bases align to TRBD2. V shed 1 base, J shed 9 bases, and the junction held 5 bases outside the gene matches. The CDR3 runs to 13 residues.

The CDR3 reads CATSGGWKSGAGTDTQYF. The CDR3 coding sequence is TGTGCCACCAGTGGCGGTTGGAAAAGCGGCGCTGGCACAGATACGCAGTATTTT. The chain combines TRBV24-1 with TRBJ2-3; tentatively, D is TRBD2 (5 bases). CDR1 and CDR2 (germline): KGHDR, SFDVKD. V was pared by 5 bases and J by 1 base, with 21 bases between. The length of the CDR3 is 18 residues.

This clonotype was observed a handful of times. V is TRBV24-1 and J is TRBJ2-5, with TRBD2 as a possible D gene (5 bases). Germline CDR1 reads KGHDR; CDR2 reads SFDVKD. With 2 bases removed from V and 5 bases from J, the gap between germline ends came to 11 bases. This CDR3 has 14 amino acids. Written as DNA, the CDR3 is TGTGCCACCAGTGATTCCGGGATCGGGGAGACCCAGTACTTC. Encoded protein: CATSDSGIGETQYF.

This clonotype showed up just a few times. The genes are TRBV12-3 or TRBV12-4 and TRBJ2-5; tentatively, D is TRBD1 or TRBD2 (5 bases each). The CDR3 runs 13 residues. V gave up 6 bases and J gave up 5 bases, with 13 bases separating them. In nucleotides, the CDR3 is TGTGCCAGCAGCTCCTACAGGAGGGAGACCCAGTACTTC. Protein sequence: CASSSYRRETQYF.

The rearrangement joins TRBV4-2 to TRBJ2-5, with D perhaps being TRBD1 or TRBD2 (6 bases each). Germline V CDR1 and CDR2: LGHNA, YNFKEQ. This CDR3 comprises 16 residues. Trimming stripped 0 bases from V and 2 bases from J, with 13 bases between. Here the CDR3 reads CASSQEWGAWQETQYF. In DNA form, the CDR3 reads TGTGCCAGCAGCCAAGAGTGGGGGGCCTGGCAAGAGACCCAGTACTTC.

This clonotype has a handful of counts. This chain uses TRBV10-3 with TRBJ1-3; D unclear. The CDR3 has 14 amino acids. V lost 3 bases and J 0 bases, leaving 6 bases between the germline ends. Germline-derived CDR1 and CDR2 are ENHRY and SYGVKD. The CDR3 bases are TGTGCCATCAGTGATGTTTACTCTGGAAACACCATATATTTT. The encoded protein is CAISDVYSGNTIYF.

This clonotype was counted between two and nine times. The rearrangement uses TRBV4-2 and TRBJ1-2; D unclear. Germline V gives CDR1 LGHNA, CDR2 YNFKEQ. V lost 0 bases, J lost 4 bases, and 21 bases lay in between. This CDR3 region has 18 residues. CDR3 sequence reads: CASSQDSGAEQPRYGYTF. In DNA form, the CDR3 reads TGTGCCAGCAGCCAAGATTCCGGAGCAGAGCAACCCCGCTATGGCTACACCTTC.

The chain joins TRBV27 to TRBJ2-7; D unclear. The CDR3 has 13 residues. Germline lookup yields CDR1 MNHEY and CDR2 SMNVEV (reference sequence). V lost 5 bases, J lost 6 bases, and 14 bases lay in between. In DNA, the CDR3 is TGTGCCAGCAGTGACGGAGTATCGGGCGAGCAGTACTTC. Protein: CASSDGVSGEQYF.

The chain is built from TRBV5-1 and TRBJ1-4; no clear D. The germline V and J ends were trimmed by 4 bases and 2 bases, with 15 bases remaining between them. The germline V gene encodes CDR1 SGHRS and CDR2 YFSETQ. The CDR3 is 16 amino acids. CDR3 sequence reads: CASSQARAVTNEKLFF. The CDR3 coding sequence is TGCGCCAGCAGCCAGGCCCGGGCAGTGACTAATGAAAAACTGTTTTTT.

The V gene is TRBV7-9, the J gene TRBJ2-2; D uncertain. The germline V gene encodes CDR1 SEHNR and CDR2 FQNEAQ (reference sequence). The CDR3 contains 15 residues. V lost 2 bases to trimming and J lost 6 bases, with 13 bases between them. The CDR3 bases are TGTGCCAGCAGCTTAAGTTCTTCCGGGTCCGGGGAGCTGTTTTTT. This codes for CASSLSSSGSGELFF.

This clonotype has a handful of counts. The J gene is TRBJ2-6, the V gene TRBV20-1; TRBD1 is a possible D gene (5 bases). V shed 0 bases and J shed 4 bases, with 16 bases lying between them. This CDR3 contains 17 residues. The V gene's germline CDR1 is DFQATT and CDR2 SNEGSKA (reference sequence). The CDR3 loop is CSARDNRRWGGANVLTF. In DNA form, the CDR3 reads TGCAGTGCTAGAGATAACCGAAGATGGGGCGGGGCCAACGTCCTGACTTTC.

In this sample, this clonotype turned up a few times. This chain uses TRBV7-3 with TRBJ2-3; D unresolved. V lost 6 bases and J 6 bases, leaving 13 bases between the germline ends. The germline V gene has CDR1 SGHTA and CDR2 FQGTGA. This CDR3 is 13 amino acids long. CDR3 amino acids: CASSTGPHDTQYF. The CDR3 nucleotides read TGTGCCAGCAGTACGGGCCCCCACGATACGCAGTATTTT.

This clonotype was picked up one time. The chain employs TRBV11-2 and TRBJ2-2; 8 nucleotides agree with TRBD1. The CDR3 is 15 residues long. The V gene end was trimmed by 6 bases and the J gene end by 2 bases; junction bases not matched to a gene: 5. Germline V gene lookup returns CDR1 SGHAT and CDR2 FQNNGV. CDR3 region: CASRTPGGNTGELFF. The CDR3 DNA sequence: TGTGCCAGCAGAACCCCAGGGGGCAACACCGGGGAGCTGTTTTTT. The full variable domain, in which reference TRBV11-2 and TRBJ2-2 provide the parts outside the CDR3, is EAGVAQSPRYKIIEKRQSVAFWCNPISGHATLYWYQQILGQGPKLLIQFQNNGVVDDSQLPKDRFSAERLKGVDSTLKIQPAKLEDSAVYLCASRTPGGNTGELFFGEGSRLTVL.

This clonotype was counted between two and nine times. This sequence joins TRBV20-1 and TRBJ1-2; 12 nucleotides match TRBD1. The ends lost 8 bases at V and 8 bases at J; junction bases unmatched: 12. The CDR3 runs to 14 residues. Germline-derived CDR1 and CDR2 are DFQATT and SNEGSKA (reference sequence). CDR3 sequence reads: CSSNPGQGARGYTF. The CDR3 DNA is TGCAGTTCGAACCCGGGACAGGGGGCGCGGGGCTACACCTTC.

The V gene is TRBV7-6, the J gene TRBJ2-1; 7 bases map to TRBD2. This CDR3 is 15 amino acids long. V was clipped by 5 bases and J by 3 bases; unmatched bases: 7. Germline lookup yields CDR1 SGHVS and CDR2 FNYEAQ. The CDR3 nucleotides read TGTGCCAGCAGCCCCCCGGGGGGTGTCTACAATGAGCAGTTCTTC. Translating gives CASSPPGGVYNEQFF.